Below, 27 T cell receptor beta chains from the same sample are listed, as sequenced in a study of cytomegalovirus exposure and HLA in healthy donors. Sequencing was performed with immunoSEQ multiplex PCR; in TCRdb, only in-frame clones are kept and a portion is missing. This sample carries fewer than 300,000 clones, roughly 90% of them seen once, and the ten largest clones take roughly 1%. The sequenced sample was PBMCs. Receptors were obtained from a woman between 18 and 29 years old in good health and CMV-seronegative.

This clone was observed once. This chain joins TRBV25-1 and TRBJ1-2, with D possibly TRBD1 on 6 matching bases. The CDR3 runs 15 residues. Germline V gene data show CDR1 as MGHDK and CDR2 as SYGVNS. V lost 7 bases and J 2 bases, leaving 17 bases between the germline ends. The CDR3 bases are TGTGCCAGCATGGGATACAGGGTGGAGAACTATGGCTACACCTTC. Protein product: CASMGYRVENYGYTF.

In DNA, the CDR3 is TGTGCCAGCCGCCCGCCGGGCAGGGCGAACACTGAAGCTTTCTTT. Protein: CASRPPGRANTEAFF. This chain uses TRBV28 with TRBJ1-1; D possibly corresponds to TRBD1 (5 bases). The CDR3 contains 15 residues. Germline values: CDR1 MDHEN, CDR2 SYDVKM. With 8 bases removed from V and 1 base from J, the gap between germline ends came to 17 bases.

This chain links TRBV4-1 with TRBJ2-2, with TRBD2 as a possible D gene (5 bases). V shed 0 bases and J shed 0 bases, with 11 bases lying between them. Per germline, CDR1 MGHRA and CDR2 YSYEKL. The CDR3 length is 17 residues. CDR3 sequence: CASSQDRGRANTGELFF. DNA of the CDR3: TGCGCCAGCAGCCAAGATCGGGGTAGGGCGAACACCGGGGAGCTGTTTTTT.

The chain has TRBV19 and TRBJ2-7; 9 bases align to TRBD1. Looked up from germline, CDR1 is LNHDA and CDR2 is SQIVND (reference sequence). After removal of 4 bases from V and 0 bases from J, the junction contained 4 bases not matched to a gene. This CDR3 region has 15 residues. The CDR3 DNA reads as TGTGCCAGTAGTAGGGACAGGGCCAACTCCTACGAGCAGTACTTC. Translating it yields CASSRDRANSYEQYF. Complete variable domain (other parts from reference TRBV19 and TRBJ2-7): DGGITQSPKYLFRKEGQNVTLSCEQNLNHDAMYWYRQDPGQGLRLIYYSQIVNDFQKGDIAEGYSVSREKKESFPLTVTSAQKNPTAFYLCASSRDRANSYEQYFGPGTRLTVT.

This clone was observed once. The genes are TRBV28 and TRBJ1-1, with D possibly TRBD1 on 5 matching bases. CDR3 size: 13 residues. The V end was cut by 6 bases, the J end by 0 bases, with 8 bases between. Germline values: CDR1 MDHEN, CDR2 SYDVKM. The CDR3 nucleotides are TGTGCCAGCAGACCGGGGGTGAACACTGAAGCTTTCTTT. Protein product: CASRPGVNTEAFF.

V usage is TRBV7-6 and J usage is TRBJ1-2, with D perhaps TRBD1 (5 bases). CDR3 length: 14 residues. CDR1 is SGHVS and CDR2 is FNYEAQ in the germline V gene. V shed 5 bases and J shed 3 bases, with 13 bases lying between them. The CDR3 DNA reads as TGTGCCAGCAGCCGCTTGACAGAAGACTATGGCTACACCTTC. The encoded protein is CASSRLTEDYGYTF.

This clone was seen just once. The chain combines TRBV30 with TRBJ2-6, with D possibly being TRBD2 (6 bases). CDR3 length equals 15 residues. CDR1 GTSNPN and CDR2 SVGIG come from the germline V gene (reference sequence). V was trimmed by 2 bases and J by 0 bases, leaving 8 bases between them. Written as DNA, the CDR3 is TGTGCCTGGAGTTTGGGACTCTCTGGGGCCAACGTCCTGACTTTC. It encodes CAWSLGLSGANVLTF.

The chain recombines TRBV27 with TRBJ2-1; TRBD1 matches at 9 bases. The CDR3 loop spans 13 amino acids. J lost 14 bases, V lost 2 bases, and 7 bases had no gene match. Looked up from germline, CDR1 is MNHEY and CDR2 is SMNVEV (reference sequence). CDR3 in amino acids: CASSLGRTGVKFF. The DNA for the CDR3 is TGTGCCAGCAGTTTAGGCCGGACAGGGGTTAAGTTCTTC.

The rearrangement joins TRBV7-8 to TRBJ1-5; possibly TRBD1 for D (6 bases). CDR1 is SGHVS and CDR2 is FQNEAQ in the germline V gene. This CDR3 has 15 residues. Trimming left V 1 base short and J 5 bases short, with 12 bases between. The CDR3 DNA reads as TGTGCCAGCAGCTTAGAGGGAGGGGGGGATCAGCCCCAGCATTTT. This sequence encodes CASSLEGGGDQPQHF.

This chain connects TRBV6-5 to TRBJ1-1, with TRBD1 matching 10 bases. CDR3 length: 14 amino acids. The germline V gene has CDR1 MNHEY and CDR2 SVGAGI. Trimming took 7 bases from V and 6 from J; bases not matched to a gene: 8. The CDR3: CASNRGQGGAEAFF. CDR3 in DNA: TGTGCCAGCAACAGAGGACAGGGGGGTGCTGAAGCTTTCTTT.

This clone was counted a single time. The CDR3 sequence is CASSWEDTQYF. CDR3 in DNA: TGTGCCAGCAGCTGGGAGGATACGCAGTATTTT. The gene calls are TRBV28 and TRBJ2-3; maybe TRBD2 (5 bases). Deletions cut 6 bases from V and 6 bases from J, with 7 bases between. The germline V gene has CDR1 MDHEN and CDR2 SYDVKM. The CDR3 runs to 11 residues.

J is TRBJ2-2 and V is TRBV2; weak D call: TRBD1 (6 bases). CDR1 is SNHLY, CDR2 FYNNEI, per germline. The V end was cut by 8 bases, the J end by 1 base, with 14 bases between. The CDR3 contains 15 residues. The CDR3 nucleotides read TGTGCCAGCGTAATCCCGACAGGGAACACCGGGGAGCTGTTTTTT. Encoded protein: CASVIPTGNTGELFF.

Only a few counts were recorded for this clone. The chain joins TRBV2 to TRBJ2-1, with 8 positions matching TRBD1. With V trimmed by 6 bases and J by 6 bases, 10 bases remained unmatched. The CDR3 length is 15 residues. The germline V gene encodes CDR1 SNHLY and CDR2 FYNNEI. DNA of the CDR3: TGTGCCAGCAGGGCCGGGACAGGAGAGGTCAATGAGCAGTTCTTC. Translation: CASRAGTGEVNEQFF.

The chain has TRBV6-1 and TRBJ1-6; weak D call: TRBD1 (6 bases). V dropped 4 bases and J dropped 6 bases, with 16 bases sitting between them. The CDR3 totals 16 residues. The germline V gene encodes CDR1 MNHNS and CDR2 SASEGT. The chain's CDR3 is CASSALGGLSNSPLHF. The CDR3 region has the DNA TGTGCCAGCAGTGCTCTGGGGGGGCTTTCTAATTCACCCCTCCACTTT.

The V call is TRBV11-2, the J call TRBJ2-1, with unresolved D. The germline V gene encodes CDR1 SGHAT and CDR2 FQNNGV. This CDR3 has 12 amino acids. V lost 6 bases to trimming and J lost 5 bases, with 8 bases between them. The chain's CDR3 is CASRNRDNEQFF. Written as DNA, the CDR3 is TGTGCCAGCAGGAATCGGGACAATGAGCAGTTCTTC.

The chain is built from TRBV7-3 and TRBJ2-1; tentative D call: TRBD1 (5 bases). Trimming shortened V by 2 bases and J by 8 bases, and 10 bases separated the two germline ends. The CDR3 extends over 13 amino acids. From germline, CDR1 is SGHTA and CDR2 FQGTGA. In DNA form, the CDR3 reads TGTGCCAGCAGCTTACAGGGTATCGATGAGCAGTTCTTC. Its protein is CASSLQGIDEQFF.

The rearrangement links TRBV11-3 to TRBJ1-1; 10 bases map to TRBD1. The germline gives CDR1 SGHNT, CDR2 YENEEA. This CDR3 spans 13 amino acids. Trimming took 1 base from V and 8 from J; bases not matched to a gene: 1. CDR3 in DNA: TGTGCCAGCAGCTTAGGGGACAGGGGCGAAGCTTTCTTT. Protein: CASSLGDRGEAFF.

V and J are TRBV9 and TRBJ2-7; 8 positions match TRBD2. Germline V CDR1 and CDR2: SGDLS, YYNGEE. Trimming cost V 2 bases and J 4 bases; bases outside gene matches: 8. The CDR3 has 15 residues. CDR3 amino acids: CASSVQSGSKYEQYF. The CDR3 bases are TGTGCCAGCAGCGTCCAAAGCGGGAGTAAGTACGAGCAGTACTTC.

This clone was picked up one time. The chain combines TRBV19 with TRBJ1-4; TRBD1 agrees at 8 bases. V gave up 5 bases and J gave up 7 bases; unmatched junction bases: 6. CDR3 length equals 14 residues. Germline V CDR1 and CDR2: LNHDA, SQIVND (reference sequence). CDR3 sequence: CASSPDRGSEKLFF. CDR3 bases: TGTGCCAGTAGTCCCGACAGGGGTAGTGAAAAACTGTTTTTT.

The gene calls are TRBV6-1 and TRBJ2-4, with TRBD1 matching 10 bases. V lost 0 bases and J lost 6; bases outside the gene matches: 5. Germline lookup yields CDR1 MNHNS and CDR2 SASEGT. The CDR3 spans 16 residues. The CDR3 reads CASSEALGQGTNIQYF. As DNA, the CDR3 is TGTGCCAGCAGTGAAGCGCTGGGACAGGGGACAAACATTCAGTACTTC.

DNA of the CDR3: TGTGCCAGCGTGCAGGGTGCGAATGAAAAACTGTTTTTT. Its protein is CASVQGANEKLFF. The gene calls are TRBV7-2 and TRBJ1-4; D might be TRBD1 (5 bases). V was cut by 8 bases and J by 5 bases, with 12 bases left in between. Looked up from germline, CDR1 is SGHTA and CDR2 is FQGNSA. There are 13 residues in the CDR3.

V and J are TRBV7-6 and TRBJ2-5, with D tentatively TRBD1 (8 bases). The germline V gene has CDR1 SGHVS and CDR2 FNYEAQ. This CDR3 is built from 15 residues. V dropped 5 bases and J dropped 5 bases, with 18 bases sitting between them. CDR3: CASSPRTGRAETQYF. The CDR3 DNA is TGTGCCAGCAGCCCAAGGACAGGGAGGGCTGAGACCCAGTACTTC.

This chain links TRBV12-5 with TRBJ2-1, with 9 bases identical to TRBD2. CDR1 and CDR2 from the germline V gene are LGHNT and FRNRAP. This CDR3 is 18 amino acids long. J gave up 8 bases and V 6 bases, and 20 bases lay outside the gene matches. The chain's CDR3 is CASGKSSIAGDPGDEQFF. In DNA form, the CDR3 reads TGTGCTAGTGGGAAATCGTCTATAGCGGGAGACCCTGGCGATGAGCAGTTCTTC.

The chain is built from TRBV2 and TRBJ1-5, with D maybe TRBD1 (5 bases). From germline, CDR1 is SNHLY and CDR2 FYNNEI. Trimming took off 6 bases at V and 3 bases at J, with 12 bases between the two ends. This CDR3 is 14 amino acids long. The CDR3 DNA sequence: TGTGCCAGCAGAGAGGACACACTCAATCAGCCCCAGCATTTT. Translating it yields CASREDTLNQPQHF.

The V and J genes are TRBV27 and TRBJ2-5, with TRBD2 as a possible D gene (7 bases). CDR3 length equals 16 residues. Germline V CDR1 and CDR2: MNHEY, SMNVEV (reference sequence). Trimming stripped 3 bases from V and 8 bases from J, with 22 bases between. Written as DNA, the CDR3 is TGTGCCAGCAGTTTTTTGGTCAGGGGAGGGCCAGGTACCCAGTACTTC. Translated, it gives CASSFLVRGGPGTQYF.

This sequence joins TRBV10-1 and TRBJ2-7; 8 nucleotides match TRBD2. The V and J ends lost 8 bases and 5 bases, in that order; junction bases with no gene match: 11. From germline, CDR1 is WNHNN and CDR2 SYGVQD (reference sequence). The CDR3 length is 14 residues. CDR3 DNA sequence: TGCGCCAGCGGGACCGGGACTAGTGTCGACGAGCAGTACTTC. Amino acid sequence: CASGTGTSVDEQYF.

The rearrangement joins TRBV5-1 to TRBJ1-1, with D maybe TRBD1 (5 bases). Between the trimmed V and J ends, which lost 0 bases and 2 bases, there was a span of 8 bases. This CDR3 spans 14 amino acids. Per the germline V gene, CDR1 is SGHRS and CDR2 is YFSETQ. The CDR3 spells CASSLEGTNTEAFF. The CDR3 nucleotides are TGCGCCAGCAGCTTGGAGGGGACTAACACTGAAGCTTTCTTT.